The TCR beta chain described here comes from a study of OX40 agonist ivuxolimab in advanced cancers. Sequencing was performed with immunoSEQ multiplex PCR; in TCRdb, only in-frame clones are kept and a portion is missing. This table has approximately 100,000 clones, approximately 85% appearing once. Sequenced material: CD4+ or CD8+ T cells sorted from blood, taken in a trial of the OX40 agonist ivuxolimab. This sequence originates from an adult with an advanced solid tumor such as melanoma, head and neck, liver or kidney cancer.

The CDR3, as DNA: TGTGCCAGCTCCCCCAGGAACACTGAAGCTTTCTTT. As protein: CASSPRNTEAFF. The chain has TRBV6-6 and TRBJ1-1; D unresolved. CDR3 length equals 12 residues. Trimming left V 8 bases short and J 1 base short, with 8 bases between. Germline V CDR1 and CDR2: MNHNY, SVGAGI (reference sequence).